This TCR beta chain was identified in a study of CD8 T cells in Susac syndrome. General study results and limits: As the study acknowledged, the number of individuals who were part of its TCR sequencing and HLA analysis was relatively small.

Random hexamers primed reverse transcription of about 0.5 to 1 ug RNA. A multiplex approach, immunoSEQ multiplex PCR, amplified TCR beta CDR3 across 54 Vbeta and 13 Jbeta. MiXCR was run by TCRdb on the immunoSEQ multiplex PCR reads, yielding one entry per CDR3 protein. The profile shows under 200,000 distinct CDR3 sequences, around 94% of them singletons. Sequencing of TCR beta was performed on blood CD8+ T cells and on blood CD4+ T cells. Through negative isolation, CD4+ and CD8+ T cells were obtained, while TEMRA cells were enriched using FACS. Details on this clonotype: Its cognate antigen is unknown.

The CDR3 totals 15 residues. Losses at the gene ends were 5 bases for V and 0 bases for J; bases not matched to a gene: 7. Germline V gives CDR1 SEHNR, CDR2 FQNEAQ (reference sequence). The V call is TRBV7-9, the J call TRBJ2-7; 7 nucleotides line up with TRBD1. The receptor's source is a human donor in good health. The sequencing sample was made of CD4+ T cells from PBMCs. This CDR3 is CASSPRTGHSYEQYF. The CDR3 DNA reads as TGTGCCAGCAGCCCAAGGACAGGTCACTCCTACGAGCAGTACTTC.